This is a list of T cell receptor beta chains from one sample in a study of CD8+ T cells in alopecia areata. Measured with immunoSEQ multiplex PCR; TCRdb has only the in-frame clones, and not every one. The table records 150,000 to 160,000 clones, around half of them present only once. Sequenced here: CD8+ T cells sorted from blood, sampled at week 0. The receptors stem from a human donor with alopecia areata. Both conserved end residues are part of each CDR3. D genes are given only for firm matches. Clone size appears in some rows only: once, few, many, or a class for an expanded clone.

clone_size,v_call,j_call,d_call,cdr3_aa,cdr3_nt
-,TRBV29-1,TRBJ1-4,-,CSAINRDDGEKLFF,TGCAGCGCAATAAACCGGGACGATGGGGAAAAACTGTTTTTT
few,TRBV7-9,TRBJ1-2,TRBD1,CASSTPPDRGPRGYTF,TGTGCCAGCAGCACCCCCCCGGACAGGGGGCCTCGGGGCTACACCTTC
few,TRBV5-6,TRBJ1-2,TRBD1,CASSSAQGNTF,TGTGCCAGCAGCAGCGCACAGGGGAACACCTTC
-,TRBV5-1,TRBJ2-5,-,CASSSRGEDFAETQYF,TGCGCCAGCAGCTCCCGAGGAGAGGATTTTGCGGAGACCCAGTACTTC
-,TRBV13,TRBJ2-1,-,CASSGGGNEQFF,TGTGCCAGCAGTGGCGGAGGCAATGAGCAGTTCTTC
-,TRBV4-3,TRBJ2-1,-,CASSQAGSVAQFF,TGCGCCAGCAGCCAAGCGGGTTCGGTTGCCCAGTTCTTC
-,TRBV29-1,TRBJ1-2,-,CSVVAGSGYTF,TGCAGCGTTGTGGCAGGGTCTGGCTACACCTTC
few,TRBV4-3,TRBJ1-6,TRBD1,CASSQAGTGVEGDNSPLHF,TGCGCCAGCAGCCAAGCCGGGACAGGGGTTGAAGGGGATAATTCACCCCTCCACTTT
many,TRBV23-1,TRBJ1-2,-,CASSQSLGCYGYTF,TGCGCCAGCAGTCAATCTTTGGGTTGTTATGGCTACACCTTC
-,TRBV4-1,TRBJ2-2,-,CASSLLPPGELFF,TGCGCCAGCAGCCTCTTGCCGCCCGGGGAGCTGTTTTTT
-,TRBV16,TRBJ1-2,-,CASSQDRGGYGYTF,TGTGCCAGCAGCCAAGACCGGGGCGGCTATGGCTACACCTTC
-,TRBV25-1,TRBJ1-1,TRBD1,CASSGGQRPEAFF,TGTGCCAGCAGTGGGGGACAGAGGCCTGAAGCTTTCTTT
-,TRBV5-6,TRBJ1-2,-,CASTVPLRDVTNYGYTF,TGTGCCAGCACCGTCCCCCTTAGGGACGTTACTAACTATGGCTACACCTTC
few,TRBV29-1,TRBJ2-7,-,CSVEEGPREQYF,TGCAGCGTTGAAGAAGGGCCTAGGGAGCAGTACTTC
few,TRBV29-1,TRBJ2-7,-,CSVEQKNYEQYF,TGCAGCGTTGAACAGAAAAACTACGAGCAGTACTTC
few,TRBV9,TRBJ2-7,-,CASSVGQGDEQYF,TGTGCCAGCAGCGTAGGACAAGGGGACGAGCAGTACTTC
-,TRBV4-3,TRBJ1-6,-,CASSQDRTDYNSPLHF,TGCGCCAGCAGCCAAGATCGGACAGACTATAATTCACCCCTCCACTTT
-,TRBV30,TRBJ1-1,-,CAWSPGAKTEAFF,TGTGCCTGGAGTCCGGGGGCGAAGACTGAAGCTTTCTTT
-,TRBV5-1,TRBJ1-2,TRBD1,CASSLDQGANYGYTF,TGCGCCAGCAGCTTGGATCAGGGGGCTAACTATGGCTACACCTTC
few,TRBV15,TRBJ1-2,-,CATSFPGGMDGYTF,TGTGCCACCAGTTTCCCCGGGGGCATGGATGGCTACACCTTC
-,TRBV15,TRBJ2-3,-,CATSRRSDTQYF,TGTGCCACCAGCCGACGGTCAGATACGCAGTATTTT
-,TRBV30,TRBJ2-4,-,CAWSSTRYDIQYF,TGTGCCTGGAGTTCGACGAGGTACGACATTCAGTACTTC
-,TRBV2,TRBJ2-7,-,CASYGRRTESYEQYF,TGTGCCAGCTATGGTCGCAGGACGGAATCCTACGAGCAGTACTTC
-,TRBV4-3,TRBJ2-1,-,CASSQGEGDEQFF,TGCGCCAGCAGCCAGGGTGAGGGGGATGAGCAGTTCTTC
-,TRBV29-1,TRBJ1-2,-,CSVYDSYGRGYTF,TGCAGCGTTTATGACAGTTACGGGAGAGGCTACACCTTC
-,TRBV11-2,TRBJ2-7,-,CASSLGSHEQYF,TGTGCCAGCAGCTTAGGTTCCCACGAGCAGTACTTC